This TCR beta chain comes out of a study of blood T cell repertoires in COVID-19. Study summary: T cells, B-cell-depleted T cells, or PBMCs provided the cDNA or gDNA that served as material.

Profiled with immunoSEQ multiplex PCR; TCRdb holds only in-frame clones, not every one. The sample includes a few hundred thousand clones, 80% to 90% seen only once; the top ten take around 10%. Germline-derived CDR1 and CDR2 are MNHEY and SVGAGI. CDR3 length equals 14 residues. V trimming: 6 bases; J trimming: 7 bases; junction bases outside the gene matches: 7. This chain uses TRBV6-5 with TRBJ1-4; 8 bases fit TRBD1. This sequence was found in a woman in her sixties or seventies with acute or convalescent COVID-19. The specimen sequenced was peripheral blood. The CDR3 loop is CASSTQGAREKLFF. The CDR3 DNA sequence: TGTGCCAGCAGCACCCAGGGGGCGCGTGAAAAACTGTTTTTT.